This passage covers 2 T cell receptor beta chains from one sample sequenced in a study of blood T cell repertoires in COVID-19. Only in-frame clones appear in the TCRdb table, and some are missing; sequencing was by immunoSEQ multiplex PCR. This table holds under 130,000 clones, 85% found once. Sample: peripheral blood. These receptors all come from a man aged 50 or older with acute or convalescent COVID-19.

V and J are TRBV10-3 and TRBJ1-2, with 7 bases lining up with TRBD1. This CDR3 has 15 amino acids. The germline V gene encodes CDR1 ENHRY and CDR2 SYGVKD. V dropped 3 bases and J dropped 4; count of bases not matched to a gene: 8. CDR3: CAISDTGKGAYGYTF. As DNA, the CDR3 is TGTGCCATCAGTGATACGGGGAAGGGGGCCTATGGCTACACCTTC.

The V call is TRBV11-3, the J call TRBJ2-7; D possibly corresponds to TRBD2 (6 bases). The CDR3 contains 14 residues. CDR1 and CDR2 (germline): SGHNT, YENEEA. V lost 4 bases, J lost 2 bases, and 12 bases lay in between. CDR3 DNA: TGTGCCAGCAGCTCCCCCGGGAGCCCCTACGAGCAGTACTTC. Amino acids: CASSSPGSPYEQYF.